This T cell receptor beta chain was documented in a study of T cell responses to AZD1222 COVID-19 vaccine. Findings and caveats of the study: Just 5 to 7 AZD1222 recipients tested seropositive at baseline. The breadth and depth of Spike-specific TCRs increased once two AZD1222 doses had been given.

Germline V lookup: CDR1 MGHRA, CDR2 YSYEKL. The CDR3 totals 12 residues. Trimming took off 0 bases at V and 15 bases at J, with 12 bases between the two ends. Remarks on this clone: Its matching antigen is unknown.

TCRdb's copy holds only in-frame clones and misses some; the assay was immunoSEQ multiplex PCR. The data contain 130,000 to 150,000 clones, 91% of them singletons. The V and J genes are TRBV4-1 and TRBJ2-1, with D maybe TRBD2 (7 bases). The material was peripheral blood, obtained on day 0 of AZD1222 vaccination. This TCR came from an adult in good health. Here the CDR3 reads CASSQEVGGPFF. The CDR3 bases are TGCGCCAGCAGCCAAGAGGTCGGGGGGCCGTTCTTC.